The present entry profiles one T cell receptor beta chain with its context. The CDR3 contains 13 residues. J lost 4 bases, V lost 4 bases, and 2 bases had no gene match. CDR1 and CDR2 (germline): SGHRS, YFSETQ. Authors' processing steps: Amplified reference gene primers provided the basis for estimating nucleated cell counts. TCRdb's table, derived via immunoSEQ multiplex PCR, lists solely in-frame clones and lacks some. V and J calls and clone size follow that table, whereas D and trimming were derived from the DNA. The top ten hold 4% to 4.5% of the sample, which has approximately 240,000 clones, roughly 80% seen once. This entry comes from a study of blood T cell repertoires in COVID-19. Study details: Sites in the United States, Italy and Spain provided acute and convalescent COVID-19 samples.

The sequence was collected from a middle-aged woman with active or convalescent COVID-19. The chain links TRBV5-1 to TRBJ2-1; 7 positions match TRBD1. The sample was peripheral blood. The CDR3 coding sequence is TGCGCCAGCAGCCGGGACAGATACAATGAGCAGTTCTTC. Translation: CASSRDRYNEQFF. The variable domain in full, completed from reference TRBV5-1 and TRBJ2-1, reads KAGVTQTPRYLIKTRGQQVTLSCSPISGHRSVSWYQQTPGQGLQFLFEYFSETQRNKGNFPGRFSGRQFSNSRSEMNVSTLELGDSALYLCASSRDRYNEQFFGPGTRLTVL.